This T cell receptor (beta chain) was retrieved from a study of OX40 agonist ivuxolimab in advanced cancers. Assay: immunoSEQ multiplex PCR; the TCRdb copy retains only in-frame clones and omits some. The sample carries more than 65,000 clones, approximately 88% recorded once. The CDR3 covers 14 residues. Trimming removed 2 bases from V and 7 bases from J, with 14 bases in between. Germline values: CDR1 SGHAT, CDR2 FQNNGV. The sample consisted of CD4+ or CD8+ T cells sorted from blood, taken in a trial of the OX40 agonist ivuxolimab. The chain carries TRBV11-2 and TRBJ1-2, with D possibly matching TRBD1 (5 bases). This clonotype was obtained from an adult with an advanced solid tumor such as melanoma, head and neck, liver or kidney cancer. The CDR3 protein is CASSLTGTLGGYTF. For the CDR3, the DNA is TGTGCCAGCAGCTTAACCGGGACCCTAGGTGGCTACACCTTC.